This TCR beta chain was profiled in a study of Ad26.COV2.S vaccination and SARS-CoV-2 variants. The CDR3 covers 14 residues. Looked up from germline, CDR1 is SEHNR and CDR2 is FQNEAQ (reference sequence). Trimming removed 0 bases from V and 4 bases from J, with 7 bases in between. The study, taken as a whole, reports: Vaccine and placebo recipients had similar non-spike TCR breadth.

Points on this clone: Its specificity is not known.

Sequencing was performed with immunoSEQ multiplex PCR; in TCRdb, only in-frame clones are kept and a portion is missing. The table shows roughly 270,000 clones, with over 75% occurring only once. Regarding treatment: roughly 20 received Ad26.COV2.S at low or high dose, single or two shots; roughly five received placebo; per-sample allocation not given. Day 63 following the first vaccine or placebo injection was when the samples were taken. The source is a person aged 18 to 65 who received the Ad26.COV2.S COVID-19 vaccine or a placebo. The sequenced sample was peripheral blood, obtained in a trial of Ad26.COV2.S vaccine versus placebo. The chain recombines TRBV7-9 with TRBJ1-3, with D unclear. The CDR3 DNA reads as TGTGCCAGCAGCTTAGCGGGTCTAGGAAACACCATATATTTT. This gives the protein CASSLAGLGNTIYF.